The 15 T cell receptor beta chains listed next were all sequenced from one sample in a study of human versus mouse CDR3 diversity and MHC coevolution. Sequenced by immunoSEQ multiplex PCR; TCRdb stores in-frame clones only, minus some. The sample consists of approximately 81,000 clones, just over 90% of them appearing once. The material sequenced was naive CD4+ T cells from blood. Subset in this sample: CD45RO-negative CD62L-positive naive CD4 T cells. The receptors originated from a person aged 25 to 69 in good health.

The chain combines TRBV7-2 with TRBJ2-3; maybe TRBD2 (6 bases). Trimming took off 3 bases at V and 0 bases at J, with 10 bases between the two ends. The CDR3 runs 15 residues. The germline CDR1 and CDR2 sequences are SGHTA and FQGNSA. In DNA, the CDR3 is TGTGCCAGCAGCTTCGGGACTCTCAGCACAGATACGCAGTATTTT. Amino acid sequence: CASSFGTLSTDTQYF.

This clone was detected only once. The chain carries TRBV2 and TRBJ2-2; D not resolved. Germline V gene sequence: CDR1 SNHLY, CDR2 FYNNEI. Trimming shortened V by 4 bases and J by 0 bases, and 9 bases separated the two germline ends. This CDR3 has 15 amino acids. CDR3 in amino acids: CASSVLYPNTGELFF. CDR3 nucleotides: TGTGCCAGCAGTGTACTATACCCGAACACCGGGGAGCTGTTTTTT.

The chain is built from TRBV5-1 and TRBJ2-3, with D hard to call. Germline V gives CDR1 SGHRS, CDR2 YFSETQ. CDR3 length: 17 amino acids. V was trimmed by 0 bases and J by 2 bases, leaving 16 bases between them. This chain's CDR3 is CASSLGLMLHPTDTQYF. The DNA of the CDR3 is TGCGCCAGCAGCTTGGGCTTGATGTTACACCCCACAGATACGCAGTATTTT.

This rearrangement joins TRBV5-1 to TRBJ1-5, with D uncertain. V was cut by 6 bases and J by 0 bases, with 10 bases left in between. The CDR3 has 14 amino acids. CDR1 SGHRS and CDR2 YFSETQ come from the germline V gene. DNA of the CDR3: TGCGCCAGCAAGAATGACAATAGCAATCAGCCCCAGCATTTT. Its translation is CASKNDNSNQPQHF.

The chain is built from TRBV4-2 and TRBJ2-7; 11 bases agree with TRBD1. The CDR3 extends over 15 amino acids. In germline, CDR1 is LGHNA, CDR2 YNFKEQ. Trimming removed 2 bases from V and 5 bases from J; junction bases left unmatched: 5. The chain's CDR3 is CASSQPGQGDHEQYF. The CDR3 nucleotides are TGTGCCAGCAGCCAACCGGGACAGGGGGACCACGAGCAGTACTTC.

The chain joins TRBV5-1 to TRBJ2-3; 8 bases line up with TRBD1. CDR1 is SGHRS, CDR2 YFSETQ, per germline. The ends lost 9 bases at V and 4 bases at J; junction bases unmatched: 13. The CDR3 is made up of 15 amino acids. CDR3 in amino acids: CATTGGANLADTQYF. In DNA form, the CDR3 reads TGCGCCACAACAGGGGGTGCCAATCTGGCAGATACGCAGTATTTT.

CDR3 DNA sequence: TGCGCCAGCAGCCAGATCGGCGGGACAGTCTATGGCTACACCTTC. It yields the protein CASSQIGGTVYGYTF. J is TRBJ1-2 and V is TRBV4-1; the match to TRBD1 covers 7 bases. Trimming at V came to 3 bases and at J to 4 bases, leaving 8 bases not matched to a gene. From germline, CDR1 is MGHRA and CDR2 YSYEKL. CDR3 length: 15 residues.

The chain combines TRBV10-3 with TRBJ1-1; weak D call: TRBD1 (5 bases). This CDR3 contains 15 residues. The germline V gene has CDR1 ENHRY and CDR2 SYGVKD. V was trimmed by 4 bases and J by 1 base, leaving 13 bases between them. The chain's CDR3 is CAISGYGTPNTEAFF. In DNA, the CDR3 is TGTGCCATCAGTGGGTACGGGACTCCGAACACTGAAGCTTTCTTT.

The rearrangement joins TRBV7-8 to TRBJ1-1; D remains ambiguous. CDR3 length equals 15 residues. Germline values: CDR1 SGHVS, CDR2 FQNEAQ. Trimming left V 5 bases short and J 1 base short, with 14 bases between. The CDR3 sequence: CASSKSRPGNTEAFF. The CDR3 DNA sequence: TGTGCCAGCAGCAAATCTCGCCCGGGGAACACTGAAGCTTTCTTT.

For this clone: A read error may account for a junction end that differs from germline. The chain combines TRBV2 with TRBJ2-7; TRBD1 aligns across 11 bases. CDR1 is SNHLY and CDR2 is FYNNEI in the germline V gene. CDR3 length equals 15 residues. The CDR3: CASSFGQGASSEQYF. In DNA form, the CDR3 reads TGTGCCAGCAGTTTCGGACAGGGGGCGTCCTCCGAGCAGTACTTC. Using reference TRBV2 and TRBJ2-7 for the parts outside the CDR3, the full variable domain is EPEVTQTPSHQVTQMGQEVILRCVPISNHLYFYWYRQILGQKVEFLVSFYNNEISEKSEIFDDQFSVERPDGSNFTLKIRSTKLEDSAMYFCASSFGQGASSEQYFGPGTRLTVT.

The V and J genes are TRBV5-1 and TRBJ2-1; D unresolved. CDR1 is SGHRS, CDR2 YFSETQ, per germline. The V and J ends lost 3 bases and 0 bases respectively, with 10 bases between them. This CDR3 is 15 amino acids long. The CDR3, as DNA: TGCGCCAGCAGCTCACTTGGTAGCTCCTACAATGAGCAGTTCTTC. Its protein product is CASSSLGSSYNEQFF. Full variable domain (rest looked up from reference TRBV5-1 and TRBJ2-1): KAGVTQTPRYLIKTRGQQVTLSCSPISGHRSVSWYQQTPGQGLQFLFEYFSETQRNKGNFPGRFSGRQFSNSRSEMNVSTLELGDSALYLCASSSLGSSYNEQFFGPGTRLTVL.

J is TRBJ2-1 and V is TRBV5-6, with D tentatively TRBD2 (6 bases). Trimming shortened V by 4 bases and J by 2 bases, and 13 bases separated the two germline ends. Per germline, CDR1 SGHDT and CDR2 YYEEEE. The CDR3 spans 15 residues. The CDR3 DNA follows: TGTGCCAGCAGCGAAACTAGCCGACCCTACAATGAGCAGTTCTTC. Protein product: CASSETSRPYNEQFF.

The V and J genes are TRBV5-1 and TRBJ2-1; 13 bases line up with TRBD2. V was pared by 4 bases and J by 2 bases, with 9 bases of the junction left unmatched. Germline loops: CDR1 SGHRS, CDR2 YFSETQ. This CDR3 comprises 18 residues. Here the CDR3 reads CASSTGTSGIGTYNEQFF. The CDR3 nucleotides read TGCGCCAGCAGCACCGGGACTAGCGGGATTGGGACCTACAATGAGCAGTTCTTC.

The chain has TRBV27 and TRBJ2-1; TRBD2 agrees at 7 bases. V was clipped by 1 base and J by 2 bases; unmatched bases: 8. CDR1 is MNHEY, CDR2 SMNVEV, per germline (reference sequence). There are 17 residues in the CDR3. The CDR3 bases are TGTGCCAGCAGTTTATATGACCGGGGGGAGACCTACAATGAGCAGTTCTTC. Protein: CASSLYDRGETYNEQFF.

The gene calls are TRBV6-1 and TRBJ2-7; D possibly corresponds to TRBD1 (5 bases). Deletions cut 5 bases from V and 0 bases from J, with 8 bases between. The CDR3 length is 13 residues. Germline values: CDR1 MNHNS, CDR2 SASEGT. The CDR3 nucleotides read TGTGCCAGCAGTTATGACAGCTCCTACGAGCAGTACTTC. The encoded protein is CASSYDSSYEQYF.